Listed here is a single TCR beta chain. Its antigen is still unknown. The data are from a study of radiotherapy plus CTLA-4 blockade in lung cancer. Regarding the study as a whole: Early blood T cell clone changes and increased post-radiation serum interferon-beta were reportedly the strongest response predictors. Radiotherapy was combined with ipilimumab, and tumor-derived TCR clones then expanded in blood.

This table comes from immunoSEQ multiplex PCR, and its TCRdb copy is limited to in-frame clones, with some not included. The table records about 28,000 clones, 65% to 80% of them present only once. This CDR3 is built from 16 residues. V was shortened by 0 bases and J by 3 bases, with 15 bases between the two germline ends. From germline, CDR1 is SGHRS and CDR2 YFSETQ. The TCR comes from a human donor with non-small cell lung cancer who had stable disease on radiotherapy plus ipilimumab. The rearrangement links TRBV5-1 to TRBJ2-5, with D perhaps matching TRBD1 (6 bases). The sequences come from peripheral blood, collected from a patient treated with radiotherapy plus ipilimumab. The CDR3 nucleotides read TGCGCCAGCAGCTTGGCCTTGGATGGGGGCGAAGAGACCCAGTACTTC. Protein: CASSLALDGGEETQYF.